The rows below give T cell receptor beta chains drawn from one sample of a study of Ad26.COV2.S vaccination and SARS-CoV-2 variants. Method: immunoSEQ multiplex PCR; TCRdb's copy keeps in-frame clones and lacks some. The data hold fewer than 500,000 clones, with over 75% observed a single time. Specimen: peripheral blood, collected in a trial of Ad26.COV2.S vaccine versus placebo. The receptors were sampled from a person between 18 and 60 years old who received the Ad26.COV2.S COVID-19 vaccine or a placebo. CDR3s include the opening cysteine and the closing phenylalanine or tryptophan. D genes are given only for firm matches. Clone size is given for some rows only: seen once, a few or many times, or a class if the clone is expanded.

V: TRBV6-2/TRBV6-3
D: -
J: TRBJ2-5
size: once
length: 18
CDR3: CASSYPLSGGDYQETQYF
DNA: TGTGCCAGCAGTTACCCCCTTTCCGGGGGCGACTACCAAGAGACCCAGTACTTC

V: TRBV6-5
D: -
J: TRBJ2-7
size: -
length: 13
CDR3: CASKLESSYEQYF
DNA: TGTGCCAGCAAACTCGAAAGCTCCTACGAGCAGTACTTC

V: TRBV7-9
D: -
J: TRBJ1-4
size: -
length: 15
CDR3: CASSLWGVSTGKLFF
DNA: TGTGCCAGCAGCTTATGGGGCGTCTCGACGGGAAAACTGTTTTTT

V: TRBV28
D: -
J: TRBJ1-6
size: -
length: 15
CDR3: CASVDGGSYNSPLHF
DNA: TGTGCCAGCGTTGACGGTGGCTCCTATAATTCACCCCTCCACTTT

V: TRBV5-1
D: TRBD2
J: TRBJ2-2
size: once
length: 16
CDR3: CASSLVLAGNTGELFF
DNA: TGCGCCAGCAGCTTGGTACTAGCGGGGAACACCGGGGAGCTGTTTTTT

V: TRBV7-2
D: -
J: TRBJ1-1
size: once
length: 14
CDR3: CASSFGQANTEAFF
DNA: TGTGCCAGCAGCTTCGGACAAGCGAACACTGAAGCTTTCTTT

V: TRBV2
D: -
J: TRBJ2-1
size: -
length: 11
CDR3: CASRVYNEQFF
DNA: TGTGCCAGCAGAGTCTACAATGAGCAGTTCTTC

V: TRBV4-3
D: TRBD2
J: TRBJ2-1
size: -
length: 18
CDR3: CASSQVLAGSVTYNEQFF
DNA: TGCGCCAGCAGCCAAGTCTTAGCGGGGAGCGTCACCTACAATGAGCAGTTCTTC

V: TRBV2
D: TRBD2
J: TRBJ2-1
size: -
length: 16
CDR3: CASSEGAGLARHEQFF
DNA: TGTGCCAGCAGTGAGGGGGCGGGACTAGCGCGGCATGAGCAGTTCTTC

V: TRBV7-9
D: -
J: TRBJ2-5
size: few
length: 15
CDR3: CASSLVGDSKETQYF
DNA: TGTGCCAGCAGCTTAGTCGGGGATAGTAAAGAGACCCAGTACTTC

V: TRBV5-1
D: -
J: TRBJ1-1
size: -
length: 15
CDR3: CASSLSGRLNTEAFF
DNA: TGCGCCAGCAGCTTGAGTGGGCGTTTGAACACTGAAGCTTTCTTT

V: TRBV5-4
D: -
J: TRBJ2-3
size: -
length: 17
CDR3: CASSSELDYTSTDTQYF
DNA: TGTGCCAGCAGCTCAGAACTGGATTACACTAGCACAGATACGCAGTATTTT

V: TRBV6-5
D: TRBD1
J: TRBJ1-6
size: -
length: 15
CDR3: CASTGTGAGNSPLHF
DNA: TGTGCCAGCACCGGGACAGGGGCAGGGAATTCACCCCTCCACTTT

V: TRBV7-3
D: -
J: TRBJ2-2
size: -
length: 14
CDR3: CASSLSQHTGELFF
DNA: TGTGCCAGCAGCTTAAGTCAGCACACCGGGGAGCTGTTTTTT

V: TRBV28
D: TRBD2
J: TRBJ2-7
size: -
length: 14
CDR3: CASSLPGLDYEQYF
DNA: TGTGCCAGCAGCCTTCCGGGACTAGACTACGAGCAGTACTTC

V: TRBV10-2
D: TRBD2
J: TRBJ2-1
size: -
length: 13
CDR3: CASRQRERGEQFF
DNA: TGCGCCAGCAGGCAGCGGGAGAGGGGTGAGCAGTTCTTC

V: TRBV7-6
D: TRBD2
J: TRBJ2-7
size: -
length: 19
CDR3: CASSSRGSGRVLYAYEQYF
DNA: TGTGCCAGCAGCTCCCGGGGTAGCGGGAGGGTATTGTATGCCTACGAGCAGTACTTC

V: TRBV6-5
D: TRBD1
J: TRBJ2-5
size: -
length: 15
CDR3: CASSRDSFTQETQYF
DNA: TGTGCCAGCAGTCGGGACAGTTTTACTCAAGAGACCCAGTACTTC

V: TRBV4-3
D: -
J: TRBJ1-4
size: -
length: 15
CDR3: CASSQQWTGNEKLFF
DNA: TGCGCCAGCAGCCAGCAATGGACGGGAAATGAAAAACTGTTTTTT

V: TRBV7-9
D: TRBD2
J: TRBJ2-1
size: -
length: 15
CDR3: CASSPGGDSYNEQFF
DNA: TGTGCCAGCAGCCCCGGGGGGGACTCCTACAATGAGCAGTTCTTC

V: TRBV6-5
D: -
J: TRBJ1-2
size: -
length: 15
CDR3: CASSYGGGRDYGYTF
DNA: TGTGCCAGCAGTTACGGTGGAGGGAGGGACTATGGCTACACCTTC

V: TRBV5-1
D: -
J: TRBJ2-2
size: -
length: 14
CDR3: CASSLKTETGELFF
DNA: TGCGCCAGCAGCCTAAAGACGGAGACCGGGGAGCTGTTTTTT

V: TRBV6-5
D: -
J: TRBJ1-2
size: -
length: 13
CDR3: CASRQIAGRGYTF
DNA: TGTGCCAGCAGACAGATAGCGGGTCGTGGCTACACCTTC

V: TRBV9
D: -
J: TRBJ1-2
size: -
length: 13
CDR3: CASSARDPYGYTF
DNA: TGTGCCAGCAGCGCCCGGGACCCTTATGGCTACACCTTC

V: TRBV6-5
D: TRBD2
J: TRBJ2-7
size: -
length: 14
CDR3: CASSASGRSYEQYF
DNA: TGTGCCAGCAGCGCGAGCGGGAGGTCCTACGAGCAGTACTTC

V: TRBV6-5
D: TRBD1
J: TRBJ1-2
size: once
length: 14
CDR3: CASRIGDRGYGYTF
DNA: TGTGCCAGCCGCATAGGGGACAGGGGGTATGGCTACACCTTC

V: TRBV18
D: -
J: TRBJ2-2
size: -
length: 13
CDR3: CASPQTNTGELFF
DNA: TGTGCCAGCCCGCAGACGAACACCGGGGAGCTGTTTTTT

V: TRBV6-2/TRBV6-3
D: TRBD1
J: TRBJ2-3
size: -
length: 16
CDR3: CASSYSKGAVTDTQYF
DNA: TGTGCCAGCAGTTATAGCAAGGGGGCTGTTACAGATACGCAGTATTTT

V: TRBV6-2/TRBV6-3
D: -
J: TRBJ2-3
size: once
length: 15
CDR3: CASSYPPGRPDTQYF
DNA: TGTGCCAGCAGTTACCCCCCTGGCCGCCCAGATACGCAGTATTTT

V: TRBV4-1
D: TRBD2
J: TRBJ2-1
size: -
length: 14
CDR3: CASSQGGSSNEQFF
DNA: TGCGCCAGCAGCCAAGGCGGGAGTTCCAATGAGCAGTTCTTC

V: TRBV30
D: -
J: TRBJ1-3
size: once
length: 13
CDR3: CAWSVSIGNTIYF
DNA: TGTGCCTGGAGTGTTTCCATTGGAAACACCATATATTTT

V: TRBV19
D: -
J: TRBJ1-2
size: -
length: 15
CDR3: CASSMAGAGVYGYTF
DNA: TGTGCCAGTAGTATGGCAGGGGCGGGAGTCTATGGCTACACCTTC

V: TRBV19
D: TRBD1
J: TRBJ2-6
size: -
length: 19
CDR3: CASSLSPGQTSGGANVLTF
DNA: TGTGCCAGTAGCCTATCCCCGGGACAGACCTCGGGAGGGGCCAACGTCCTGACTTTC

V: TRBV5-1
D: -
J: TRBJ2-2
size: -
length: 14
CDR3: CASSRDLSTGELFF
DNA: TGCGCCAGCAGTCGGGACCTATCCACCGGGGAGCTGTTTTTT

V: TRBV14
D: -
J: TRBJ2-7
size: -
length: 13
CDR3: CASSQGRAYEQYF
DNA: TGTGCCAGCAGCCAAGGTCGAGCCTACGAGCAGTACTTC

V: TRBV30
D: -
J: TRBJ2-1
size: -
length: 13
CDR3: CAWRWGVVNEQFF
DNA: TGTGCCTGGAGGTGGGGAGTGGTCAATGAGCAGTTCTTC

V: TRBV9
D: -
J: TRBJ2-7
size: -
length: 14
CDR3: CASSVVDSSYEQYF
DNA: TGTGCCAGCAGCGTAGTGGATAGCAGCTACGAGCAGTACTTC